This T cell receptor beta chain was captured in a study of blood T cell repertoires in COVID-19. Sequencing used immunoSEQ multiplex PCR; TCRdb keeps in-frame clones, though not all of them. The repertoire has 400,000 or so clones, about 88% of them found once; the top ten carry 3%. Sequencing was carried out using peripheral blood. This receptor was taken from a human donor in a cohort sampled during active COVID-19.

This CDR3 is CASGLNDGLNGYTF. The CDR3 DNA reads TGTGCCAGCGGATTAAACGACGGACTGAATGGCTACACCTTC. The V call is TRBV6-5, the J call TRBJ1-2; D gene uncertain. The germline V gene encodes CDR1 MNHEY and CDR2 SVGAGI. The ends were cut back, 8 bases at V and 6 bases at J, with 19 bases in the middle. The CDR3 runs to 14 residues.